This T cell receptor (beta chain) was profiled in a study of T-cell memory formation after mild COVID-19. Using constant-segment primers, 5'RACE produced TCR alpha and TCR beta cDNA libraries carrying sample barcodes and UMIs. TCRdb re-called the 5' RACE reads through MiXCR, storing one row per CDR3 protein. The repertoire has about 130,000 distinct CDR3 sequences, approximately 15% of them found once; the top ten carry over 4%. This clonotype was picked up a small number of times. The CDR3 has 17 residues. V was trimmed by 2 bases and J by 5 bases, leaving 20 bases between them. Germline CDR1 is KGHDR and CDR2 is SFDVKD.

Input material: PBMCs or a T cell subset sorted from them (not recorded which). This chain links TRBV24-1 with TRBJ2-5, with D perhaps TRBD1 (5 bases). The origin of this receptor is a man between 18 and 35 years old who had mild COVID-19 (a few samples of this study predate the infection). Cell type and time point are not known. CDR3 loop: CATSDSREARVSETQYF. The CDR3 bases are TGTGCCACCAGTGATTCCAGGGAAGCACGGGTGTCTGAGACCCAGTACTTC.